This TCR beta chain was retrieved from a study of siplizumab effects on memory and regulatory T cells. Clones were read by immunoSEQ multiplex PCR, and TCRdb kept only the in-frame ones, dropping some. This table has 110,000 or so clones, 93% appearing once. Study observations and caveats: Alloreactive CD4+ clones that could be mapped were on average roughly 69% Treg-derived with siplizumab, against more than 25% in controls.

Points on this clone: What it binds is not known.

This CDR3 is 15 amino acids long. The germline CDR1 and CDR2 sequences are LGHNA and YNFKEQ. With 8 bases clipped from V and 7 bases from J, the junction kept 7 bases outside the gene matches. This TCR derives from a human donor in good health. The specimen was CD4+ T cells sorted from blood. The V call is TRBV4-2, the J call TRBJ2-1; TRBD2 matches 14 bases. The CDR3: CASETGTSGSNEQFF. The CDR3 DNA is TGTGCCAGCGAGACGGGGACTAGCGGGAGTAATGAGCAGTTCTTC.